The entry below gives a single TCR beta chain sequence along with its context. The data belong to a study of blood T cell repertoires in COVID-19. Whole-study context: Samples taken during acute and convalescent COVID-19 were collected in the United States, Italy and Spain. T cells, B-cell-depleted T cells, or PBMCs provided the cDNA or gDNA that served as material.

Per the authors' pipeline: Amplified reference gene primers provided the basis for estimating nucleated cell counts. TCRdb's table, derived via immunoSEQ multiplex PCR, lists solely in-frame clones and lacks some. Clone size and the V and J calls come from that table; the DNA yielded D and trimming. The table records 160,000 or so clones, about nine tenths of them present only once. V shed 1 base and J shed 8 bases, with 17 bases lying between them. The CDR3 loop spans 15 amino acids. Germline V lookup: CDR1 MDHEN, CDR2 SYDVKM. The receptor was derived from a woman aged 60 to 75 who had recovered from COVID-19. The J gene is TRBJ1-2, the V gene TRBV28, with a possible D match to TRBD1 (6 bases). Sequencing used peripheral blood. CDR3 sequence reads: CASSLFGQGIGGYTF. In DNA, the CDR3 is TGTGCCAGCAGTTTATTCGGGCAGGGGATAGGGGGCTACACCTTC.